This entry lists 30 T cell receptor beta chains sequenced from one sample in a study of T cells in Graves' hyperthyroidism and ophthalmopathy. TCR beta CDR3 region amplification was performed from RNA transcripts. HTBI primers were the set used in a first-round RT-PCR of the TCR CDR3. TCRdb re-derived calls from the multiplex PCR reads in MiXCR, one entry per CDR3 protein. The sample has hundreds of thousands of distinct CDR3 sequences; less than 15% are singletons. Sample: blood. The receptors stem from a woman aged 40 to 50 with Graves' hyperthyroidism.

This clonotype was found many times. Written as DNA, the CDR3 is TGTGCCAGCAGCTTAATGAGCGGGAGAGATACGCAGTATTTT. It encodes CASSLMSGRDTQYF. This rearrangement joins TRBV11-2 to TRBJ2-3; the match to TRBD2 covers 8 bases. CDR3 length: 14 amino acids. Unmatched junction bases numbered 3, after V lost 2 bases and J lost 5 bases. Germline CDR1 SGHAT, CDR2 FQNNGV.

The J gene is TRBJ2-3, the V gene TRBV30; weak D call: TRBD2 (6 bases). The CDR3 spans 14 residues. CDR1 and CDR2 from the germline V gene are GTSNPN and SVGIG (reference sequence). V lost 4 bases and J 6 bases, leaving 17 bases between the germline ends. CDR3 loop: CAWTPGLSSDTQYF. The CDR3 DNA is TGTGCCTGGACACCGGGACTCTCATCTGATACGCAGTATTTT.

Ten or more counts support this clonotype. CDR3 in amino acids: CASTGTGGTDTQYF. CDR3 nucleotides: TGCGCCAGCACCGGGACAGGGGGCACAGATACGCAGTATTTT. The rearrangement joins TRBV5-1 to TRBJ2-3; 10 nucleotides align to TRBD1. V was clipped by 6 bases and J by 1 base; unmatched bases: 2. Germline lookup yields CDR1 SGHRS and CDR2 YFSETQ. The CDR3 is 14 amino acids.

At least ten counts were recorded for this clonotype. The V and J genes are TRBV20-1 and TRBJ2-7; D uncertain. The V gene's germline CDR1 is DFQATT and CDR2 SNEGSKA (reference sequence). This CDR3 comprises 12 residues. Trimming left V 6 bases short and J 2 bases short, with 11 bases between. CDR3 nucleotide sequence: TGCAGTGCCTCCGGGCCCACCTACGAGCAGTACTTC. It encodes CSASGPTYEQYF.

The chain uses TRBV7-8 and TRBJ1-1; the match to TRBD1 covers 8 bases. The V segment lost 4 bases and the J segment 1 base; nucleotides outside the gene matches: 11. Germline-derived CDR1 and CDR2 are SGHVS and FQNEAQ. The CDR3 spans 17 residues. This chain's CDR3 is CASSSWTGQYSNTEAFF. The CDR3 bases are TGTGCCAGCAGCTCATGGACAGGGCAGTACTCGAACACTGAAGCTTTCTTT. The full variable domain, rest sourced from reference TRBV7-8 and TRBJ1-1, is GAGVSQSPRYKVAKRGQDVALRCDPISGHVSLFWYQQALGQGPEFLTYFQNEAQLDKSGLPSDRFFAERPEGSVSTLKIQRTQQEDSAVYLCASSSWTGQYSNTEAFFGQGTRLTVV.

This clonotype was counted between two and nine times. A much larger clone differs by one base, so this may be a read error. This sequence joins TRBV2 and TRBJ2-1; the D gene is possibly TRBD1 (6 bases). V lost 6 bases and J lost 3, with 18 bases in between. Germline values: CDR1 SNHLY, CDR2 FYNNEI. CDR3 length equals 16 residues. The CDR3 DNA reads as TGTGCCAGCAGAGGGGGATCAGCGGAAAACTACAATGAGCAGTTCTTC. As protein: CASRGGSAENYNEQFF.

This clonotype was detected ten times or more. The chain joins TRBV5-6 to TRBJ1-1; tentatively, D is TRBD1 (5 bases). In germline, CDR1 is SGHDT, CDR2 YYEEEE. There are 17 residues in the CDR3. Trimming removed 3 bases from V and 3 bases from J, with 21 bases in between. CDR3 amino acids: CASSSTSDGSGYTEAFF. CDR3 DNA: TGTGCCAGCAGCTCAACGTCCGACGGCTCAGGGTACACTGAAGCTTTCTTT.

In its sample, this clonotype was seen many times. V and J are TRBV7-8 and TRBJ2-3, with 10 positions matching TRBD2. Trimming cost V 0 bases and J 4 bases; bases outside gene matches: 7. The CDR3 is 17 residues long. CDR1 is SGHVS and CDR2 is FQNEAQ in the germline V gene. CDR3: CASSLALGTSVSDTQYF. In DNA form, the CDR3 reads TGTGCCAGCAGCTTAGCGCTGGGGACTAGCGTGTCAGATACGCAGTATTTT.

This clonotype showed up just a few times. The V and J genes are TRBV19 and TRBJ1-4; the D is unclear. The V and J ends lost 4 bases and 0 bases respectively, with 6 bases between them. The CDR3 extends over 14 amino acids. The germline gives CDR1 LNHDA, CDR2 SQIVND (reference sequence). The CDR3, as DNA: TGTGCCAGTAGTAACGGGGCAACTAATGAAAAACTGTTTTTT. Amino acid sequence: CASSNGATNEKLFF.

This clonotype appeared many times. The rearrangement uses TRBV29-1 and TRBJ1-1, with 8 bases that match TRBD1. V lost 4 bases and J lost 4; bases outside the gene matches: 2. This CDR3 has 12 amino acids. Germline loops: CDR1 SQVTM, CDR2 ANQGSEA. Here the CDR3 reads CSVGQGATEAFF. CDR3 in DNA: TGCAGCGTTGGCCAGGGGGCCACTGAAGCTTTCTTT.

As concerns this clonotype: A read error may be the cause here, since a much bigger clone is one base away. The gene calls are TRBV5-1 and TRBJ2-2; 12 bases match TRBD1. The V segment lost 6 bases and the J segment 4 bases; nucleotides outside the gene matches: 10. Germline values: CDR1 SGHRS, CDR2 YFSETQ. The length of the CDR3 is 17 residues. This CDR3 is CASIRDRGQSTTGELFF. The CDR3, as DNA: TGCGCCAGCATAAGGGACAGGGGGCAATCGACCACCGGGGAGCTGTTTTTT. Full variable domain (rest looked up from reference TRBV5-1 and TRBJ2-2): KAGVTQTPRYLIKTRGQQVTLSCSPISGHRSVSWYQQTPGQGLQFLFEYFSETQRNKGNFPGRFSGRQFSNSRSEMNVSTLELGDSALYLCASIRDRGQSTTGELFFGEGSRLTVL.

This clonotype was found many times. V is TRBV6-1 and J is TRBJ2-3; perhaps TRBD2 as D (5 bases). With 0 bases removed from V and 7 bases from J, the gap between germline ends came to 8 bases. CDR3 length equals 13 residues. Germline V gene lookup returns CDR1 MNHNS and CDR2 SASEGT. This chain's CDR3 is CASSEAPDYTQYF. As DNA, the CDR3 is TGTGCCAGCAGTGAAGCGCCGGACTATACGCAGTATTTT.

This clonotype was seen more than once but under ten times. This chain links TRBV9 with TRBJ2-7; 9 bases map to TRBD1. Unmatched junction bases numbered 11, after V lost 0 bases and J lost 4 bases. The CDR3 is made up of 17 amino acids. Germline-derived CDR1 and CDR2 are SGDLS and YYNGEE. The CDR3 loop is CASSVEAVAGQGYEQYF. CDR3 nucleotides: TGTGCCAGCAGCGTAGAAGCCGTTGCGGGACAGGGTTACGAGCAGTACTTC.

Details on this clonotype: The conserved closing phenylalanine or tryptophan is absent in this CDR3, likely reflecting a read error. The chain recombines TRBV5-1 with TRBJ2-7, with D unclear. The V gene lost 4 bases and the J gene lost 4 bases, with 15 bases spanning the gap. The CDR3 loop spans 14 amino acids. Looked up from germline, CDR1 is SGHRS and CDR2 is YFSETQ. CDR3 coding DNA: TGCGCCAGCAGCCCCGGCCTGGGCTTTTACGAGCAGTACCTC. It specifies CASSPGLGFYEQYL.

This clonotype appeared a few times. The chain couples TRBV7-9 to TRBJ1-6; TRBD1 matches 7 bases. The CDR3 spans 16 residues. Germline V gene data show CDR1 as SEHNR and CDR2 as FQNEAQ (reference sequence). V lost 2 bases to trimming and J lost 10 bases; unmatched junction nucleotides: 11. Written as DNA, the CDR3 is TGTGCCAGCAGCTTATGGAGACAGGGATTTTCCTCACCCCTCCACTTT. The encoded protein is CASSLWRQGFSSPLHF. The variable domain in full, with the rest retrieved from reference TRBV7-9 and TRBJ1-6, is DTGVSQNPRHKITKRGQNVTFRCDPISEHNRLYWYRQTLGQGPEFLTYFQNEAQLEKSRLLSDRFSAERPKGSFSTLEIQRTEQGDSAMYLCASSLWRQGFSSPLHFGNGTRLTVT.

This chain uses TRBV5-6 with TRBJ2-1; 9 positions match TRBD2. V was pared by 0 bases and J by 12 bases, with 7 bases of the junction left unmatched. Germline values: CDR1 SGHDT, CDR2 YYEEEE. The CDR3 is made up of 14 amino acids. The CDR3 region is CASSLGSLAGLQFF. Written as DNA, the CDR3 is TGTGCCAGCAGCTTGGGGAGTCTAGCGGGACTGCAGTTCTTC.

This clonotype showed up just a few times. This chain joins TRBV10-3 and TRBJ2-7, with 8 bases lining up with TRBD1. The V and J ends lost 5 bases and 5 bases, in that order; junction bases with no gene match: 5. This CDR3 is 13 amino acids long. CDR1 is ENHRY and CDR2 is SYGVKD in the germline V gene. The CDR3 protein is CAISKDRDDEQYF. CDR3 DNA sequence: TGTGCCATCAGTAAGGACAGGGACGACGAGCAGTACTTC.

A few counts support this clonotype. This chain uses TRBV18 with TRBJ2-2; the D call may be TRBD1 or TRBD2 (5 bases each). Trimming pared 0 bases from V and 6 bases from J, leaving 14 bases between. The CDR3 spans 16 residues. Per germline, CDR1 KGHSH and CDR2 LQKENI. The CDR3 region is CASSPPYGDPAGELFF. CDR3 DNA sequence: TGTGCCAGCTCACCACCGTATGGGGACCCCGCCGGGGAGCTGTTTTTT. Full variable domain (rest looked up from reference TRBV18 and TRBJ2-2): NAGVMQNPRHLVRRRGQEARLRCSPMKGHSHVYWYRQLPEEGLKFMVYLQKENIIDESGMPKERFSAEFPKEGPSILRIQQVVRGDSAAYFCASSPPYGDPAGELFFGEGSRLTVL.

The chain joins TRBV20-1 to TRBJ2-1, with 9 positions matching TRBD2. This CDR3 is 18 amino acids long. The V segment lost 1 base and the J segment 1 base; nucleotides outside the gene matches: 11. Germline V CDR1 and CDR2: DFQATT, SNEGSKA (reference sequence). CDR3 DNA: TGCAGTGCTAGAGTATCGGTGCGCGGGAGGGGGTCCTACAATGAGCAGTTCTTC. Protein: CSARVSVRGRGSYNEQFF.

This clonotype was picked up many times. The chain recombines TRBV29-1 with TRBJ2-5, with 12 bases that match TRBD2. CDR3 length: 14 residues. V was pared by 3 bases and J by 5 bases, with 4 bases of the junction left unmatched. Per the germline V gene, CDR1 is SQVTM and CDR2 is ANQGSEA. As DNA, the CDR3 is TGCAGCGTTGATAGCCTAGCGGGAGGGGAGACCCAGTACTTC. It specifies CSVDSLAGGETQYF.

The V and J genes are TRBV20-1 and TRBJ2-7; 14 bases match TRBD2. This CDR3 comprises 15 residues. Per the germline V gene, CDR1 is DFQATT and CDR2 is SNEGSKA (reference sequence). V lost 5 bases and J lost 2; bases outside the gene matches: 5. The CDR3 here is CSASGTSGSPYEQYF. The CDR3 bases are TGCAGTGCTTCCGGGACTAGCGGGAGTCCCTACGAGCAGTACTTC.

This clonotype was recorded many times. The rearrangement joins TRBV28 to TRBJ1-1; D is perhaps TRBD1 (5 bases). Germline loops: CDR1 MDHEN, CDR2 SYDVKM. The CDR3 runs to 13 residues. V was shortened by 5 bases and J by 4 bases, with 11 bases between the two germline ends. The CDR3 sequence: CASSIQGPTEAFF. The CDR3 DNA follows: TGTGCCAGCAGTATTCAGGGTCCCACTGAAGCTTTCTTT.

The CDR3 region has the DNA TGTGCCAGCAGGCAGGGGGCATCGAATCAGCCCCAGCATTTT. This encodes CASRQGASNQPQHF. The chain employs TRBV6-1 and TRBJ1-5; 8 nucleotides align to TRBD1. Germline loops: CDR1 MNHNS, CDR2 SASEGT. V lost 6 bases to trimming and J lost 4 bases; unmatched junction nucleotides: 5. The CDR3 has 14 amino acids.

This clonotype occurred many times. V gene TRBV27 combines with J gene TRBJ2-1, with 9 bases identical to TRBD2. The length of the CDR3 is 15 residues. Germline values: CDR1 MNHEY, CDR2 SMNVEV (reference sequence). J gave up 8 bases and V 7 bases, and 12 bases lay outside the gene matches. The CDR3, as DNA: TGTGCCAGCAACTCTCCGGGACTAGCTAAGGATGAGCAGTTCTTC. This sequence encodes CASNSPGLAKDEQFF.

This clonotype was observed a handful of times. The rearrangement joins TRBV25-1 to TRBJ1-2; TRBD1 matches at 7 bases. The germline gives CDR1 MGHDK, CDR2 SYGVNS. The CDR3 consists of 14 residues. J was trimmed by 8 bases and V by 4 bases; bases with no gene match: 10. The CDR3: CASSVTGTAVGYTF. Here the CDR3 DNA reads TGTGCCAGCAGTGTAACCGGGACAGCTGTCGGCTACACCTTC.

This clonotype was seen ten or more times. The chain carries TRBV30 and TRBJ1-4; TRBD1 matches 11 bases. The junction had 3 bases not matched to a gene; V was cut back by 2 bases and J by 7 bases. Germline V lookup: CDR1 GTSNPN, CDR2 SVGIG (reference sequence). There are 14 residues in the CDR3. CDR3 in amino acids: CAWSSGTGGEKLFF. The CDR3 nucleotides read TGTGCCTGGAGTTCCGGGACAGGGGGTGAAAAACTGTTTTTT.

J is TRBJ2-7 and V is TRBV5-5; D not resolved. CDR3 length: 15 amino acids. Trimming stripped 1 base from V and 2 bases from J, with 13 bases between. Germline CDR1 and CDR2: SGHKS and YYEKEE (reference sequence). The CDR3 loop reads CASSLTAIDAYEQYF. As DNA, the CDR3 is TGTGCCAGCAGCTTGACAGCTATAGATGCCTACGAGCAGTACTTC.

This CDR3 reads CASSPWTGGTEAFF. CDR3 in DNA: TGTGCCAGCTCACCGTGGACGGGGGGCACTGAAGCTTTCTTT. The V call is TRBV18, the J call TRBJ1-1, with D perhaps matching TRBD1 (5 bases). This CDR3 has 14 amino acids. Germline lookup yields CDR1 KGHSH and CDR2 LQKENI. V lost 3 bases and J 4 bases, leaving 12 bases between the germline ends.

This clonotype was picked up a small number of times. The chain joins TRBV29-1 to TRBJ2-5; D may be TRBD2 (6 bases). In germline, CDR1 is SQVTM, CDR2 ANQGSEA. Deletions cut 4 bases from V and 7 bases from J, with 16 bases between. CDR3 length: 13 residues. The CDR3 sequence is CSVGDSMLGTQYF. DNA for the CDR3: TGCAGCGTTGGGGACTCGATGTTAGGGACCCAGTACTTC.

The J gene is TRBJ1-2, the V gene TRBV29-1; perhaps TRBD1 as D (6 bases). With 6 bases removed from V and 2 bases from J, the gap between germline ends came to 10 bases. Germline V gene lookup returns CDR1 SQVTM and CDR2 ANQGSEA. This CDR3 comprises 12 residues. The CDR3 coding sequence is TGCAGCGTCCCCGGACAGAACTATGGCTACACCTTC. Translating it yields CSVPGQNYGYTF.